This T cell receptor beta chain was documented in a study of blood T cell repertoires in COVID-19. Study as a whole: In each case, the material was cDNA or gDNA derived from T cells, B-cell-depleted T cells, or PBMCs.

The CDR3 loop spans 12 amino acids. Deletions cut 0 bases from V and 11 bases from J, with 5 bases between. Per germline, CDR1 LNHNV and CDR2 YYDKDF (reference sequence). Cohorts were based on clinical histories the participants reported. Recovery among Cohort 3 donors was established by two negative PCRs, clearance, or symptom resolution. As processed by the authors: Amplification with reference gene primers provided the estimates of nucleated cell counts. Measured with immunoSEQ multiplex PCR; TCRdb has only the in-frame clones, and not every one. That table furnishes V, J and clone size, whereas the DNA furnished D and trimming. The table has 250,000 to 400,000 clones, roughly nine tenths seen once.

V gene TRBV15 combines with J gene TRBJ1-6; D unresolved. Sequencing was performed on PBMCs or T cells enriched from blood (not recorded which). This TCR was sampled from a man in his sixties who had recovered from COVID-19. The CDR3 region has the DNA TGTGCCACCAGCAGAGATATTCCACCCCTCCACTTT. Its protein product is CATSRDIPPLHF.